This T cell receptor beta chain was observed in a study of T cells expressing NK-cell markers. The wider study: Obtained from sorted CD3+CD56+NKG2C+, CD3+CD56+NKG2C- and CD3+CD56-NKG2C+ T cells were the TCR beta repertoires. Seropositivity for HCMV was found in most of the eight sequenced donors, with one seronegative.

The TCR beta cDNA came from 5'RACE template switching with UMIs. TCRdb reprocessed the 5' RACE reads and stores each CDR3 protein as one record, lacking DNA. Reported are 440,000 or so distinct CDR3 sequences; the ten largest clones contain 6% to 8%. The CDR3 length is 15 residues. CDR1 is SGHVS and CDR2 is FNYEAQ in the germline V gene. The chain is built from TRBV7-6 and TRBJ2-3; TCRdb outputs TRBD2, but without DNA this stays unchecked. Sequencing input: blood T cells: a sorted CD56 or NKG2C T cell subset, CD4+ or CD8+ T cells, or bulk PBMC T cells (not recorded which). The sequence was obtained from a woman between 18 and 70 years old in good health. CDR3 sequence: CASSAKLPTVDTQYF.